These 4 T cell receptor beta chains originate from one sample sequenced in a study of patients and donors after allogeneic stem cell transplantation. One entry per CDR3 protein results from TCRdb running MiXCR on the RT-PCR reads. Here the sample spans fewer than 250,000 distinct CDR3 sequences, 11% to 15% being singletons. The sequencing input was blood, either unsorted or a sorted T cell fraction (not recorded which). These receptors all stem from a human donor who was either an allogeneic HSCT recipient or a stem cell or donor lymphocyte infusion donor (not recorded which). It is not recorded whose cells these are; they may come from a transplant donor.

The chain is built from TRBV3-1 and TRBJ2-3; TRBD1 is a possible D gene (5 bases). The CDR3 is 15 residues long. V lost 1 base to trimming and J lost 4 bases, with 12 bases between them. The germline V gene encodes CDR1 LGHDT and CDR2 YNNKEL (reference sequence). This CDR3 is CASSQVSGFADTQYF. CDR3 in DNA: TGTGCCAGCAGCCAAGTTTCAGGGTTCGCAGATACGCAGTATTTT.

The chain joins TRBV6-2 or TRBV6-3 to TRBJ2-7; TRBD1 matches at 10 bases. The CDR3 loop spans 16 amino acids. The V gene's germline CDR1 is MNHEY and CDR2 SVGEGT. Germline trimming cut 7 bases from V and 7 bases from J; bases unmatched to any gene: 16. The CDR3 loop is CASTRAGQGMGREQYF. DNA for the CDR3: TGTGCCAGCACCAGAGCGGGACAGGGGATGGGGCGAGAGCAGTACTTC.

The CDR3 spells CASSLLGQGGAEAFF. The DNA for the CDR3 is TGTGCCAGCAGTTTATTAGGACAGGGCGGCGCTGAAGCTTTCTTT. The chain combines TRBV27 with TRBJ1-1; TRBD1 agrees at 8 bases. With 1 base clipped from V and 6 bases from J, the junction kept 7 bases outside the gene matches. CDR1 and CDR2 (germline): MNHEY, SMNVEV (reference sequence). This CDR3 has 15 amino acids.

This clonotype qualifies as medium-sized. This chain's CDR3 is CASSAAGPQETQYF. CDR3 nucleotide sequence: TGTGCCAGCAGCGCAGCAGGGCCTCAAGAGACCCAGTACTTC. V is TRBV12-3 or TRBV12-4 and J is TRBJ2-5; D perhaps matches TRBD1 (5 bases). Trimming took 6 bases from V and 2 from J, leaving 13 bases between them. The length of the CDR3 is 14 residues.